This record concerns one T cell receptor beta chain sequence. Its matching antigen is unknown. This entry belongs to a study of siplizumab effects on memory and regulatory T cells. Whole-study findings and limits: Naive T cells were seen as more diverse than memory cells and as major alloresponse contributors. The alloreactive clones that mapped to unstimulated subsets made up only a minor fraction.

J was trimmed by 5 bases and V by 6 bases; bases with no gene match: 8. This CDR3 has 14 residues. In germline, CDR1 is LNHDA, CDR2 SQIVND (reference sequence). Each sample had around 99,000 TCR templates assayed. Profiled with immunoSEQ multiplex PCR; TCRdb holds only in-frame clones, not every one. The table shows some 62,000 clones, with 79% occurring only once. Researchers sequenced unstimulated naive, memory, effector memory and TEMRA subsets in a few donor pairs. V and J are TRBV19 and TRBJ2-5; 8 nucleotides align to TRBD2. Sequencing used memory CD4+ T cells sorted from blood. The TCR was taken from a human donor in good health. CDR3 DNA: TGTGCCAGTAGGTCGATCGGGGGGGCGGAGACCCAGTACTTC. This gives the protein CASRSIGGAETQYF.